The 30 T cell receptor beta chains reported below all come from one sample, sequenced in a study of cytomegalovirus exposure and HLA in healthy donors. This table comes from immunoSEQ multiplex PCR, and its TCRdb copy is limited to in-frame clones, with some not included. Of 100,000 to 150,000 clones listed, roughly nine tenths are singletons. Sequencing was performed on PBMCs. These receptors all stem from a woman younger than 35 in good health and CMV-seronegative.

This chain links TRBV21-1 with TRBJ2-3; the DNA was not used to check the table's D call, TRBD1. TRBV21-1 is recorded as a pseudogene. The CDR3 sequence is 15 residues long. CDR3 nucleotide sequence: TGTGCCAGCAGCACTCCCAGACAGGGCCCAGATACGCAGTATTTT. Translated: CASSTPRQGPDTQYF.

Concerning this clone: The identical CDR3 is also encoded by other nucleotide sequences in the sample. The chain carries TRBV4-1 and TRBJ2-7, with 8 bases lining up with TRBD1. V was clipped by 1 base and J by 4 bases; unmatched bases: 0. This CDR3 has 13 amino acids. CDR1 is MGHRA and CDR2 is YSYEKL in the germline V gene. The CDR3 nucleotides are TGCGCCAGCAGCCAAGGGACAGGGTACGAGCAGTACTTC. Protein: CASSQGTGYEQYF.

CDR3 sequence reads: CASSLAETSGPEETQYF. The CDR3 region has the DNA TGCGCCAGCAGCTTGGCTGAGACTAGCGGCCCGGAAGAGACCCAGTACTTC. This rearrangement joins TRBV5-1 to TRBJ2-5, with TRBD2 matching over 9 bases. V lost 0 bases, J lost 3 bases, and 9 bases stayed unmatched. CDR1 is SGHRS and CDR2 is YFSETQ in the germline V gene. This CDR3 contains 17 residues.

The J gene is TRBJ2-7, the V gene TRBV11-2, with TRBD2 matching over 8 bases. The CDR3 is 17 residues long. Germline V gene data show CDR1 as SGHAT and CDR2 as FQNNGV. V was pared by 0 bases and J by 7 bases, with 14 bases of the junction left unmatched. Written as DNA, the CDR3 is TGTGCCAGCAGCTTAGAACATTTTAAGCGGGGGAGCGGGGAGCAGTACTTC. Its translation: CASSLEHFKRGSGEQYF.

The chain couples TRBV4-2 to TRBJ2-1, with a weak D call TRBD1 (6 bases). The CDR3 spans 14 residues. The V end was cut by 3 bases, the J end by 4 bases, with 10 bases between. CDR1 and CDR2 from the germline V gene are LGHNA and YNFKEQ. The CDR3 sequence is CASSHVDSYNEQFF. DNA for the CDR3: TGTGCCAGCAGCCACGTGGACAGTTACAATGAGCAGTTCTTC.

Here the CDR3 reads CASSLLAVEGEQFF. CDR3 in DNA: TGCGCCAGCAGCTTGCTAGCTGTGGAAGGTGAGCAGTTCTTC. This chain joins TRBV5-1 and TRBJ2-1; the D gene is possibly TRBD2 (5 bases). V was trimmed by 1 base and J by 9 bases, leaving 14 bases between them. Germline loops: CDR1 SGHRS, CDR2 YFSETQ. This CDR3 is 14 amino acids long.

J is TRBJ2-7 and V is TRBV13; D is unclear. V was trimmed by 8 bases and J by 3 bases, leaving 14 bases between them. Germline V lookup: CDR1 PRHDT, CDR2 FYEKMQ (reference sequence). CDR3 length: 13 amino acids. CDR3 amino acids: CASSGVPNYEQYF. CDR3 nucleotide sequence: TGTGCCAGCTCTGGAGTCCCCAACTACGAGCAGTACTTC.

The chain uses TRBV6-5 and TRBJ2-2; 7 bases line up with TRBD1. Germline assignment: CDR1 MNHEY and CDR2 SVGAGI. The V and J ends lost 0 bases and 3 bases, in that order; junction bases with no gene match: 1. The CDR3 covers 15 residues. This CDR3 is CASSYSQGDTGELFF. Here the CDR3 DNA reads TGTGCCAGCAGTTACTCGCAGGGGGACACCGGGGAGCTGTTTTTT.

The J gene is TRBJ1-1, the V gene TRBV23-1; D ambiguous. Being an ORF, TRBV23-1 has a function that is uncertain. This CDR3 is built from 15 residues. The V gene lost 2 bases and the J gene lost 4 bases, with 14 bases spanning the gap. The CDR3 DNA reads as TGCGCCAGCAGTCAAGGGCATTTGTATTTCACTGAAGCTTTCTTT. Protein product: CASSQGHLYFTEAFF.

The CDR3 region is CASSEGGRETDTQYF. CDR3 DNA: TGTGCCAGCAGTGAAGGCGGGAGAGAAACAGATACGCAGTATTTT. The chain links TRBV6-4 to TRBJ2-3; 7 bases are shared with TRBD2. CDR1 and CDR2 (germline): MRHNA, SNTAGT. V lost 3 bases, J lost 3 bases, and 6 bases stayed unmatched. This CDR3 is built from 15 residues.

The V and J genes are TRBV7-9 and TRBJ2-1, with D hard to call. V lost 0 bases and J 6 bases, leaving 6 bases between the germline ends. The length of the CDR3 is 13 residues. Germline CDR1 SEHNR, CDR2 FQNEAQ (reference sequence). The CDR3 here is CASSLAHSNEQFF. CDR3 in DNA: TGTGCCAGCAGCTTAGCGCATAGCAATGAGCAGTTCTTC.

V and J are TRBV12-2 and TRBJ2-3; the D call of TRBD2 is as the table states it, not checked on the DNA. TRBV12-2 is an annotated pseudogene. The CDR3 is 20 residues long. CDR3 DNA: TGTGCAAGTCGCTTATTAGGGTGGGTAGCGGGAGGGCCAAAAACAGATACGCAGTATTTT. Its translation: CASRLLGWVAGGPKTDTQYF.

The chain couples TRBV29-1 to TRBJ2-1; 9 positions agree with TRBD2. Trimming at V came to 6 bases and at J to 7 bases, leaving 13 bases not matched to a gene. CDR1 is SQVTM, CDR2 ANQGSEA, per germline. The CDR3 length is 15 residues. The CDR3 DNA follows: TGCAGCGTATCGGGACTAGCAGGGGGGTTGAATGAGCAGTTCTTC. This encodes CSVSGLAGGLNEQFF.

V is TRBV29-1 and J is TRBJ1-3, with 10 bases fitting TRBD1. CDR3 length: 13 residues. Unmatched junction bases numbered 2, after V lost 7 bases and J lost 2 bases. Germline V gene data show CDR1 as SQVTM and CDR2 as ANQGSEA. CDR3 region: CSGGQGAGNTIYF. The CDR3 coding sequence is TGCAGCGGCGGACAGGGGGCTGGAAACACCATATATTTT. Using reference TRBV29-1 and TRBJ1-3 for the parts outside the CDR3, the full variable domain is SAVISQKPSRDICQRGTSLTIQCQVDSQVTMMFWYRQQPGQSLTLIATANQGSEATYESGFVIDKFPISRPNLTFSTLTVSNMSPEDSSIYLCSGGQGAGNTIYFGEGSWLTVV.

The CDR3 is CATHRGSGANVLTF. As DNA, the CDR3 is TGCGCCACCCATAGGGGTTCTGGGGCCAACGTCCTGACTTTC. The chain couples TRBV5-1 to TRBJ2-6, with D maybe TRBD1 (5 bases). Germline V gene sequence: CDR1 SGHRS, CDR2 YFSETQ. Trimming took off 9 bases at V and 1 base at J, with 11 bases between the two ends. This CDR3 is built from 14 residues.

The chain uses TRBV19 and TRBJ1-1; TRBD1 agrees at 7 bases. V dropped 7 bases and J dropped 7; count of bases not matched to a gene: 6. CDR3 length equals 12 residues. Germline-derived CDR1 and CDR2 are LNHDA and SQIVND (reference sequence). The CDR3 reads CASMRGPIEAFF. The CDR3 DNA sequence: TGTGCCAGTATGAGGGGGCCCATTGAAGCTTTCTTT.

The chain uses TRBV5-4 and TRBJ2-3, with TRBD2 matching 11 bases. The CDR3 is 17 amino acids. Germline trimming cut 0 bases from V and 0 bases from J; bases unmatched to any gene: 3. Germline CDR1 reads SGHNT; CDR2 reads YYREEE (reference sequence). In nucleotides, the CDR3 is TGTGCCAGCAGCTTGGAAACTAGCGGGAGTAGCACAGATACGCAGTATTTT. Translation gives CASSLETSGSSTDTQYF. Complete variable domain (other parts from reference TRBV5-4 and TRBJ2-3): ETGVTQSPTHLIKTRGQQVTLRCSSQSGHNTVSWYQQALGQGPQFIFQYYREEENGRGNFPPRFSGLQFPNYSSELNVNALELDDSALYLCASSLETSGSSTDTQYFGPGTRLTVL.

The gene calls are TRBV27 and TRBJ2-1; TRBD2 matches 10 bases. The germline V gene encodes CDR1 MNHEY and CDR2 SMNVEV (reference sequence). The CDR3 runs 16 residues. V was pared by 1 base and J by 9 bases, with 9 bases of the junction left unmatched. This CDR3 is CASSLWGASGRSEQFF. CDR3 bases: TGTGCCAGCAGTTTATGGGGTGCTAGCGGGAGATCTGAGCAGTTCTTC.

This clone appeared a few times. The rearrangement uses TRBV30 and TRBJ2-1, with TRBD2 matching over 13 bases. With V trimmed by 3 bases and J by 11 bases, 7 bases remained unmatched. The CDR3 runs 14 residues. Looked up from germline, CDR1 is GTSNPN and CDR2 is SVGIG (reference sequence). CDR3 coding DNA: TGTGCCTGGAGGCCGACCGGGACTAGCGGGAAGCAGTTCTTC. As protein: CAWRPTGTSGKQFF.

This chain uses TRBV5-1 with TRBJ1-2, with TRBD1 as a possible D gene (5 bases). The length of the CDR3 is 15 residues. CDR1 is SGHRS, CDR2 YFSETQ, per germline. Trimming took 0 bases from V and 8 from J, leaving 17 bases between them. The CDR3 region is CASSLAGGLSLGYTF. For the CDR3, the DNA is TGCGCCAGCAGCTTGGCGGGGGGTCTCTCTTTAGGCTACACCTTC.

The chain recombines TRBV10-3 with TRBJ1-3; maybe TRBD1 (6 bases). The germline gives CDR1 ENHRY, CDR2 SYGVKD. V was shortened by 2 bases and J by 0 bases, with 11 bases between the two germline ends. This CDR3 is built from 16 residues. CDR3 DNA: TGTGCCATCAGTGAGGGACAGTTCATCTCTGGAAACACCATATATTTT. It is translated as CAISEGQFISGNTIYF.

V and J are TRBV2 and TRBJ2-1; 8 nucleotides align to TRBD1. The CDR3 has 14 residues. CDR1 is SNHLY, CDR2 FYNNEI, per germline. The junction had 4 bases not matched to a gene; V was cut back by 8 bases and J by 1 base. The CDR3 DNA reads as TGTGCCAGCCTAACAGGGGGGTCCTACAATGAGCAGTTCTTC. Translated, it gives CASLTGGSYNEQFF.

CDR3 residues: CASSGGPGTEAFF. In DNA form, the CDR3 reads TGTGCCAGCAGTGGGGGGCCGGGCACTGAAGCTTTCTTT. The chain uses TRBV2 and TRBJ1-1, with a possible D match to TRBD1 (6 bases). The CDR3 has 13 residues. V lost 4 bases, J lost 4 bases, and 10 bases lay in between. Germline-derived CDR1 and CDR2 are SNHLY and FYNNEI.

The V and J genes are TRBV28 and TRBJ1-2, with D possibly TRBD1 on 5 matching bases. Per germline, CDR1 MDHEN and CDR2 SYDVKM. The CDR3 has 17 amino acids. V lost 2 bases and J lost 0, with 16 bases in between. The CDR3 loop reads CASSLGTGVQPNYGYTF. Written as DNA, the CDR3 is TGTGCCAGCAGTTTAGGTACAGGAGTACAACCTAACTATGGCTACACCTTC.

The chain is built from TRBV7-9 and TRBJ2-2, with 7 bases aligning to TRBD2. Trimming at V came to 5 bases and at J to 7 bases, leaving 13 bases not matched to a gene. This CDR3 is built from 16 residues. Per germline, CDR1 SEHNR and CDR2 FQNEAQ (reference sequence). Here the CDR3 DNA reads TGTGCCAGCAGCCCCGGTGGCGGGGAGGGCGACGGGGAGCTGTTTTTT. This translates into CASSPGGGEGDGELFF.

This clone was detected once. This sequence joins TRBV5-1 and TRBJ1-5; the D gene is possibly TRBD1 (6 bases). The CDR3 runs to 15 residues. V was cut by 0 bases and J by 7 bases, with 14 bases left in between. Germline CDR1 is SGHRS and CDR2 is YFSETQ. CDR3 sequence (DNA): TGCGCCAGCAGCTTGGATACAGGGTCAGGGCAGCCCCAGCATTTT. It translates to CASSLDTGSGQPQHF.

The table lists this clone with a few counts. The chain employs TRBV28 and TRBJ2-7; D perhaps matches TRBD1 (6 bases). The germline CDR1 and CDR2 sequences are MDHEN and SYDVKM. The CDR3 has 13 residues. V gave up 7 bases and J gave up 3 bases, with 13 bases separating them. The CDR3, as DNA: TGTGCCAGCACCGAGGGGGAAGTCTACGAGCAGTACTTC. Amino acid sequence: CASTEGEVYEQYF.

This clone occurred once. The chain carries TRBV11-2 and TRBJ2-7, with D perhaps matching TRBD1 (6 bases). Between the trimmed V and J ends, which lost 4 bases and 3 bases, there was a span of 16 bases. Looked up from germline, CDR1 is SGHAT and CDR2 is FQNNGV. CDR3 length: 15 amino acids. The CDR3 loop is CASSSAGAGVYEQYF. In nucleotides, the CDR3 is TGTGCCAGCAGCTCGGCCGGGGCAGGGGTCTACGAGCAGTACTTC.

The chain uses TRBV7-9 and TRBJ1-4; D is possibly TRBD1 (5 bases). Per germline, CDR1 SEHNR and CDR2 FQNEAQ (reference sequence). The V end lost 6 bases, the J end lost 8 bases, and 16 bases lay between the germline ends. This CDR3 spans 14 amino acids. CDR3 loop: CASRQRGGEEKLFF. Here the CDR3 DNA reads TGTGCCAGCAGGCAGAGGGGAGGGGAAGAAAAACTGTTTTTT.

The chain is built from TRBV19 and TRBJ2-1; possibly TRBD1 for D (6 bases). CDR1 and CDR2 from the germline V gene are LNHDA and SQIVND (reference sequence). The germline V and J ends were trimmed by 1 base and 8 bases, with 12 bases remaining between them. The CDR3 has 14 residues. CDR3 sequence (DNA): TGTGCCAGTAGTATAGGGTCAGGGGACGATGAGCAGTTCTTC. As protein: CASSIGSGDDEQFF.